The rows below give T cell receptor beta chains drawn from one sample of a study of somatic mutations in cytotoxic T cells in rheumatoid arthritis. Clones were sequenced by immunoSEQ multiplex PCR, and TCRdb holds only the in-frame ones, with some missing. The sample consists of about 7,100 clones, roughly 78% of them appearing once. The sequencing sample was made of CD8+ T cells sorted from blood. The origin of the receptors is an adult with rheumatoid arthritis. Both conserved end residues are part of each CDR3. D genes are given only for firm matches. Expanded clones get a size class; other rows say once, few or many, or leave the size out.

V	J	size	D	CDR3	DNA
TRBV5-4	TRBJ1-4	few	.	CASSSGTQAGEKLFF	TGTGCCAGCAGCTCCGGGACACAGGCCGGGGAAAAACTGTTTTTT
TRBV7-9	TRBJ2-5	.	.	CASSPTSGEETQYF	TGTGCCAGCAGCCCGACCTCGGGGGAAGAGACCCAGTACTTC
TRBV5-1	TRBJ2-7	.	.	CASSSFYEQYF	TGCGCCAGCAGCTCCTTCTACGAGCAGTACTTC
TRBV5-6	TRBJ2-7	.	TRBD2	CASSRGTSGWGQYF	TGTGCCAGCAGCCGAGGGACTAGCGGGTGGGGGCAGTACTTC
TRBV4-1	TRBJ1-5	.	.	CASSQDITGGRQPQHF	TGCGCCAGCAGCCAAGATATAACCGGGGGAAGGCAGCCCCAGCATTTT
TRBV5-4	TRBJ2-4	.	.	CASSFQEAKNIQYF	TGTGCCAGCAGCTTCCAGGAAGCCAAAAACATTCAGTACTTC
TRBV11-1	TRBJ1-6	.	TRBD1	CASSTHDRQGANSPLHF	TGTGCCAGCAGCACTCACGACCGACAGGGGGCTAATTCACCCCTCCACTTT
TRBV9	TRBJ2-7	.	.	CASSPEGRASYEQYF	TGTGCCAGCAGCCCGGAGGGAAGAGCTTCCTACGAGCAGTACTTC
TRBV6-6	TRBJ2-7	.	.	CASSYRDSEQYF	TGTGCCAGCAGTTACAGGGATTCCGAGCAGTACTTC
TRBV29-1	TRBJ2-2	once	TRBD1	CSGGQGITGELFF	TGCAGCGGCGGACAGGGGATCACCGGGGAGCTGTTTTTT
TRBV2	TRBJ2-3	.	.	CASKRGTDTQYF	TGTGCCAGCAAAAGGGGCACAGATACGCAGTATTTT
TRBV5-1	TRBJ2-3	.	TRBD1	CASSVGTGNTDTQYF	TGCGCCAGCAGCGTAGGGACAGGTAACACAGATACGCAGTATTTT
TRBV9	TRBJ2-2	.	TRBD1	CASSVALSGRGGSSGELFF	TGTGCCAGCAGCGTAGCTCTTTCGGGGAGAGGGGGCAGTTCCGGGGAGCTGTTTTTT
TRBV11-2	TRBJ2-7	.	.	CASSLVPAGTYEQYF	TGTGCCAGCAGCTTAGTACCAGCAGGAACCTACGAGCAGTACTTC
TRBV5-4	TRBJ2-7	.	.	CASSLDEGYEQYF	TGTGCCAGCAGCTTGGATGAGGGCTACGAGCAGTACTTC
TRBV4-3	TRBJ1-5	few	.	CASSQDIGDAQPQHF	TGCGCCAGCAGCCAAGATATTGGTGACGCCCAGCCCCAGCATTTT
TRBV4-1	TRBJ2-1	.	.	CASSQDEVGVRGNEQFF	TGCGCCAGCAGCCAAGATGAAGTGGGCGTTCGCGGCAATGAGCAGTTCTTC
TRBV9	TRBJ2-1	.	.	CASSVVAMNLHEQFF	TGTGCCAGCAGCGTAGTAGCGATGAACCTCCATGAGCAGTTCTTC
TRBV12-2	TRBJ1-3	.	.	CASRLRWAGNTIYF	TGTGCAAGTCGCTTACGGTGGGCTGGAAACACCATATATTTT
TRBV6-6	TRBJ1-5	.	.	CASSLRAYNQPQHF	TGTGCCAGCAGTCTCCGGGCCTACAATCAGCCCCAGCATTTT
TRBV5-1	TRBJ2-5	.	.	CASSLGQSQETQYF	TGCGCCAGCAGCTTGGGCCAGAGTCAAGAGACCCAGTACTTC
TRBV9	TRBJ1-6	.	.	CASSPRGTGYSPLHF	TGTGCCAGCAGCCCTCGGGGCACTGGTTATTCACCCCTCCACTTT
TRBV19	TRBJ2-7	.	.	CASSASGEQYF	TGTGCCAGTAGTGCCTCGGGCGAGCAGTACTTC
TRBV27	TRBJ2-7	.	.	CASSLQEDYEQYF	TGTGCCAGCAGTCTGCAAGAGGACTACGAGCAGTACTTC
TRBV28	TRBJ2-2	.	.	CASSSPLTGELFF	TGTGCCAGCAGTTCCCCCCTCACCGGGGAGCTGTTTTTT
TRBV18	TRBJ2-4	.	.	CASSPNRQLAKNIQYF	TGTGCCAGCTCACCAAATAGACAACTAGCCAAAAACATTCAGTACTTC
TRBV6-1	TRBJ2-4	.	.	CASSEAGVPRAKNIQYF	TGTGCCAGCAGTGAAGCGGGCGTCCCGAGGGCCAAAAACATTCAGTACTTC
TRBV7-2	TRBJ1-5	.	.	CASSLGGPPNQPQHF	TGTGCCAGCAGCTTAGGGGGGCCCCCCAATCAGCCCCAGCATTTT
TRBV11-2	TRBJ2-2	.	.	CASNPDTGELFF	TGTGCCAGCAACCCCGACACCGGGGAGCTGTTTTTT
TRBV6-5	TRBJ1-4	.	.	CASSYSGLGEKLFF	TGTGCCAGCAGTTACTCGGGGTTGGGTGAAAAACTGTTTTTT
TRBV6-1	TRBJ2-1	.	TRBD1	CASSEFQLGQGSNEQFF	TGTGCCAGCAGTGAATTTCAGTTGGGACAGGGGTCCAATGAGCAGTTCTTC
TRBV10-1	TRBJ2-5	.	.	CASSGPAWTCQETQYF	TGCGCCAGCAGTGGGCCCGCATGGACATGCCAAGAGACCCAGTACTTC
TRBV2	TRBJ2-3	.	TRBD2	CASGDRSGGEDTQYF	TGTGCCAGCGGGGACCGTAGCGGGGGGGAAGATACGCAGTATTTT
TRBV2	TRBJ1-6	.	TRBD1	CASSMPGQGVFYNSPLHF	TGTGCCAGCAGCATGCCGGGACAGGGCGTCTTCTATAATTCACCCCTCCACTTT
TRBV11-2	TRBJ2-2	.	TRBD1	CASSPGQGRAGELFF	TGTGCCAGCAGCCCAGGACAGGGGAGAGCCGGGGAGCTGTTTTTT
TRBV5-1	TRBJ2-1	.	TRBD2	CASSLETSGGVNEQFF	TGCGCCAGCAGCTTGGAGACTAGCGGGGGGGTTAATGAGCAGTTCTTC
TRBV11-2	TRBJ1-1	few	.	CASSFWDTEAFF	TGTGCCAGCAGCTTCTGGGACACTGAAGCTTTCTTT
TRBV4-3	TRBJ1-6	.	.	CASRAEEGSYNSPLHF	TGCGCCAGCAGAGCTGAAGAGGGCTCCTATAATTCACCCCTCCACTTT
TRBV5-5	TRBJ1-6	.	.	CASSFGAQQAPLHF	TGTGCCAGCAGCTTCGGGGCTCAGCAGGCACCCCTCCACTTT
TRBV5-5	TRBJ1-2	.	TRBD1	CASRGGTGLNYGYTF	TGTGCCAGCAGGGGCGGGACAGGGCTTAACTATGGCTACACCTTC
TRBV12-5	TRBJ2-5	once	.	CASGLGQETQYF	TGTGCTAGTGGTTTGGGCCAAGAGACCCAGTACTTC
TRBV7-7	TRBJ2-1	once	TRBD2	CASSPLPGGGAHSYNEQFF	TGTGCTAGCAGCCCCCTCCCAGGCGGGGGGGCCCACTCCTACAATGAGCAGTTCTTC
TRBV7-9	TRBJ2-6	.	.	CASSFTGTYYSSGANVLTF	TGTGCCAGCAGCTTTACCGGGACTTACTACAGCTCTGGGGCCAACGTCCTGACTTTC
TRBV6-1	TRBJ1-5	.	TRBD1	CASSGTGGRPQHF	TGTGCCAGCAGTGGGACAGGGGGACGGCCCCAGCATTTT
TRBV28	TRBJ2-2	.	TRBD2	CASSLVLAGGPDTGELFF	TGTGCCAGCAGTTTGGTACTAGCGGGGGGGCCCGACACCGGGGAGCTGTTTTTT
TRBV5-8	TRBJ1-1	.	.	CASSPIGQLNTEAFF	TGTGCCAGCAGCCCAATCGGGCAGTTGAACACTGAAGCTTTCTTT
TRBV7-3	TRBJ1-1	few	.	CASSLAWSTEAFF	TGTGCCAGCAGCTTGGCATGGAGCACTGAAGCTTTCTTT
TRBV5-1	TRBJ1-1	.	.	CASSEVTANTEAFF	TGCGCCAGCAGCGAAGTGACAGCGAACACTGAAGCTTTCTTT
TRBV5-5	TRBJ2-3	once	.	CASSYGTLLSTDTQYF	TGTGCCAGCAGCTACGGGACCCTCTTATCCACAGATACGCAGTATTTT
TRBV6-1	TRBJ2-2	.	.	CASSNKQGYSGELFF	TGTGCCAGCAGTAATAAACAGGGATATTCCGGCGAGCTGTTTTTT
TRBV5-1	TRBJ1-4	.	.	CASRGESATNEKLFF	TGCGCCAGCAGGGGGGAGTCTGCAACTAATGAAAAACTGTTTTTT
TRBV7-2	TRBJ1-2	.	TRBD1	CASSLVRDSASVYGYTF	TGTGCCAGCAGCCTCGTCCGGGACAGCGCGTCAGTCTATGGCTACACCTTC
TRBV19	TRBJ1-1	.	.	CASSIRRGIKAFF	TGTGCCAGTAGTATCCGGCGCGGGATTAAAGCTTTCTTT
TRBV7-2	TRBJ2-5	.	TRBD2	CASSSGLGPVTQYF	TGTGCCAGCAGCTCGGGACTAGGACCGGTTACCCAGTACTTC
TRBV5-1	TRBJ1-1	.	.	CASSPTGTEAFF	TGCGCCAGCAGCCCGACGGGTACTGAAGCTTTCTTT
TRBV9	TRBJ2-5	.	.	CASSDIRGTQYF	TGTGCCAGCAGCGATATCCGCGGGACCCAGTACTTC
TRBV9	TRBJ1-2	few	TRBD1	CASSVADRPYGYTF	TGTGCCAGCAGCGTAGCGGACAGGCCCTATGGCTACACCTTC